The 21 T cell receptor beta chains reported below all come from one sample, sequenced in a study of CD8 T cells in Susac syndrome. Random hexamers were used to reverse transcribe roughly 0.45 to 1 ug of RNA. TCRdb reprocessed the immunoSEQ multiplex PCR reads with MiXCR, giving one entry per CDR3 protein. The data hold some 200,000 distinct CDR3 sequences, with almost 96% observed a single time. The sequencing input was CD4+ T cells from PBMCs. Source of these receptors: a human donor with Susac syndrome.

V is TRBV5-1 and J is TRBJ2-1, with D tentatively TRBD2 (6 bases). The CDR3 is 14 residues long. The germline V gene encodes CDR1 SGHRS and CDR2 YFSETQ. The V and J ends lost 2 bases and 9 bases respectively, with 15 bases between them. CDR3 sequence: CASSFPGQGGEQFF. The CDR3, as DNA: TGCGCCAGCAGCTTCCCAGGGCAGGGAGGTGAGCAGTTCTTC.

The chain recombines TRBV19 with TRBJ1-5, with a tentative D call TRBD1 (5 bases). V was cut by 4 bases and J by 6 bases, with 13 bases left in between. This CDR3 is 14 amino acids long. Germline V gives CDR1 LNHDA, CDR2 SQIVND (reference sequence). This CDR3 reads CASSTLGTAQPQHF. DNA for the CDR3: TGTGCCAGTAGTACTCTCGGGACGGCTCAGCCCCAGCATTTT.

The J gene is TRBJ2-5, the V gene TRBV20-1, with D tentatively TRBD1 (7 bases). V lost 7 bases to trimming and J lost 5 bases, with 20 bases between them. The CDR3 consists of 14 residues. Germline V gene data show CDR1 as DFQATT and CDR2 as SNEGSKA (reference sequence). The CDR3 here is CSVGQRRGLETQYF. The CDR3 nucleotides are TGCAGTGTTGGGCAACGGAGGGGGCTTGAGACCCAGTACTTC.

The CDR3 sequence: CSGGLAGTGELFF. The DNA of the CDR3 is TGCAGCGGGGGACTAGCAGGTACCGGGGAGCTGTTTTTT. The rearrangement joins TRBV29-1 to TRBJ2-2; TRBD2 aligns across 9 bases. The CDR3 contains 13 residues. Germline V gene lookup returns CDR1 SQVTM and CDR2 ANQGSEA. The V gene end was trimmed by 7 bases and the J gene end by 5 bases; junction bases not matched to a gene: 5.

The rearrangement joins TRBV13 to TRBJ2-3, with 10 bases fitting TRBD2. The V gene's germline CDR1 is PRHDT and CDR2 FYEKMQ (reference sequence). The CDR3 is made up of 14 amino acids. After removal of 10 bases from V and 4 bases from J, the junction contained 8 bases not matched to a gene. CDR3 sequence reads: CATPLSGGADTQYF. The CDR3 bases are TGTGCCACCCCACTAAGCGGGGGGGCAGATACGCAGTATTTT.

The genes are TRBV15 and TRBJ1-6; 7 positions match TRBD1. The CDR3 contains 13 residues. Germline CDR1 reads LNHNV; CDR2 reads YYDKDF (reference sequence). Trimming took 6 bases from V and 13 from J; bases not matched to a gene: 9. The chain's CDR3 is CATRGQPGRPLHF. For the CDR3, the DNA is TGTGCCACCAGGGGACAGCCGGGTCGGCCCCTCCACTTT.

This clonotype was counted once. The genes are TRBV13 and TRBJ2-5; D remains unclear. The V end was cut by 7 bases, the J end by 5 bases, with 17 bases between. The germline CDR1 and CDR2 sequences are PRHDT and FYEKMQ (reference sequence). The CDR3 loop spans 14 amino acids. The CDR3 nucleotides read TGTGCCAGCAATCGAGCGAGCGTCAGTGAGACCCAGTACTTC. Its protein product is CASNRASVSETQYF.

The CDR3 coding sequence is TGTGCCACCAGCAGACCGGACAGGGCGGATGGCTACACCTTC. Amino acid sequence: CATSRPDRADGYTF. The chain is built from TRBV15 and TRBJ1-2, with 8 bases matching TRBD1. V trimming: 2 bases; J trimming: 6 bases; junction bases outside the gene matches: 5. This CDR3 has 14 amino acids. Germline assignment: CDR1 LNHNV and CDR2 YYDKDF (reference sequence).

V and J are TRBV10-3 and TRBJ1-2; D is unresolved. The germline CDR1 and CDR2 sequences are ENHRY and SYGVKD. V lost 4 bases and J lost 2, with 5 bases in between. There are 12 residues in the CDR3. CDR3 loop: CAISGTNYGYTF. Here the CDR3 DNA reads TGTGCCATCAGTGGAACCAACTATGGCTACACCTTC.

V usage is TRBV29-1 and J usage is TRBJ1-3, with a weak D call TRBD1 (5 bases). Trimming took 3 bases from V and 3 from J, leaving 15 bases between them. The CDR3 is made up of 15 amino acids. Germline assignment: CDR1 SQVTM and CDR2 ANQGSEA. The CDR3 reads CSVELRRQGGNTIYF. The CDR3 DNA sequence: TGCAGCGTTGAGTTACGGCGGCAGGGTGGAAACACCATATATTTT.

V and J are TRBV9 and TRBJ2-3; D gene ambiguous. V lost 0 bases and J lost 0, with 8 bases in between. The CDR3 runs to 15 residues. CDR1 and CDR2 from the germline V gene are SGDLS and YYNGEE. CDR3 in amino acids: CASSVDGASTDTQYF. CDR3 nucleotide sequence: TGTGCCAGCAGCGTAGACGGAGCTAGCACAGATACGCAGTATTTT.

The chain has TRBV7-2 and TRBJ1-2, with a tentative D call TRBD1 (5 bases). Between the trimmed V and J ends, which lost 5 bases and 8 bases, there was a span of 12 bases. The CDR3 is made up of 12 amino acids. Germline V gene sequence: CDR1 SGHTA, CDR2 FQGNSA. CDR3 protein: CASSDRGLGYTF. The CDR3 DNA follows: TGTGCCAGCAGCGACCGGGGCTTGGGCTACACCTTC.

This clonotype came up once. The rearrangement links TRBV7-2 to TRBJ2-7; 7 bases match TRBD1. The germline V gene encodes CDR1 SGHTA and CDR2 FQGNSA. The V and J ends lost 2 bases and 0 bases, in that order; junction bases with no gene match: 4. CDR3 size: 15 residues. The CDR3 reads CASSLRTGSSYEQYF. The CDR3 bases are TGTGCCAGCAGCTTAAGGACAGGAAGCTCCTACGAGCAGTACTTC. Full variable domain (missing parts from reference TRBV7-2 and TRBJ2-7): GAGVSQSPSNKVTEKGKDVELRCDPISGHTALYWYRQSLGQGLEFLIYFQGNSAPDKSGLPSDRFSAERTGGSVSTLTIQRTQQEDSAVYLCASSLRTGSSYEQYFGPGTRLTVT.

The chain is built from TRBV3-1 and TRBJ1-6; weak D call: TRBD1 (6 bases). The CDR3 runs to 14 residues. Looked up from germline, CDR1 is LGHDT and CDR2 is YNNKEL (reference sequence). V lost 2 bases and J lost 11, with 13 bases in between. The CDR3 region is CASSQQQGLPPLHF. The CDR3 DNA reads TGTGCCAGCAGCCAACAACAGGGTTTGCCACCCCTCCACTTT.

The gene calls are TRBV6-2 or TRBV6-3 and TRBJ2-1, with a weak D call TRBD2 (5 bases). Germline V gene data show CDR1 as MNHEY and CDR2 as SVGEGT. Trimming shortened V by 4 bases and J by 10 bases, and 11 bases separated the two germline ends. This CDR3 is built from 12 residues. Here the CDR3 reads CASSSTRREQFF. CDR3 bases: TGTGCCAGCAGTTCCACTAGACGGGAGCAGTTCTTC.

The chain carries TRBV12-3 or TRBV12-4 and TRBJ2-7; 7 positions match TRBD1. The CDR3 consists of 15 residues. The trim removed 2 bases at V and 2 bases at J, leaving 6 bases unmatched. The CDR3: CASSLRQGVPYEQYF. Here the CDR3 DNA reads TGTGCCAGCAGTTTAAGGCAGGGGGTACCCTACGAGCAGTACTTC.

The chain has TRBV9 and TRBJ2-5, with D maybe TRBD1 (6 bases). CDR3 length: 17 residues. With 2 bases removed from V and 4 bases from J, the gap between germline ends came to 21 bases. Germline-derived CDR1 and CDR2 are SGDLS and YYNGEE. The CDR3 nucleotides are TGTGCCAGCAGCGTTTTAGGGGACACCACCTTGGGAGAGACCCAGTACTTC. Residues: CASSVLGDTTLGETQYF.

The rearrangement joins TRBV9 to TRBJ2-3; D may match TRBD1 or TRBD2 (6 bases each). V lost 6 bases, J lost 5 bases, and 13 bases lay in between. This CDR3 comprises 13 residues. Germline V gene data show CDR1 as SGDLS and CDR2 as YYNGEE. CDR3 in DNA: TGTGCCAGCACGGGGGCCCGCGGAGATACGCAGTATTTT. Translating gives CASTGARGDTQYF. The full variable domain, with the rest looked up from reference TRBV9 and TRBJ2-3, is DSGVTQTPKHLITATGQRVTLRCSPRSGDLSVYWYQQSLDQGLQFLIQYYNGEERAKGNILERFSAQQFPDLHSELNLSSLELGDSALYFCASTGARGDTQYFGPGTRLTVL.

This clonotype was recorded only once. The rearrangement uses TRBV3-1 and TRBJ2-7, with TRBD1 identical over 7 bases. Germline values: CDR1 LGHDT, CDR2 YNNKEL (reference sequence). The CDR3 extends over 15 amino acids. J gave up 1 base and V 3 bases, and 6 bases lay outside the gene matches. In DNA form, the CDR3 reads TGTGCCAGCAGCCATACCCCGGGACAGTCCTACGAGCAGTACTTC. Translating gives CASSHTPGQSYEQYF.

The CDR3 is CASSYSQGTSNQPQHF. In nucleotides, the CDR3 is TGTGCCAGCAGTTACTCACAGGGTACAAGCAATCAGCCCCAGCATTTT. V usage is TRBV6-6 and J usage is TRBJ1-5; possibly TRBD1 for D (6 bases). Between the trimmed V and J ends, which lost 0 bases and 1 base, there was a span of 10 bases. Germline CDR1 is MNHNY and CDR2 is SVGAGI (reference sequence). This CDR3 contains 16 residues.

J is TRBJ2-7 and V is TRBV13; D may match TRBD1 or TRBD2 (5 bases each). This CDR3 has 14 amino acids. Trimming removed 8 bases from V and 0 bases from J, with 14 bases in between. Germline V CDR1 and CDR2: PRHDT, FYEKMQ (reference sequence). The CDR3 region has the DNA TGTGCCAGCGGGGGTGCCTGGGGCTCCTACGAGCAGTACTTC. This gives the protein CASGGAWGSYEQYF.